One TCR beta chain is described in this entry. Antigen: not known. The source of the sample is a study of identical twins. cDNA carried unique molecular identifiers, and a universal primer site was added by template switching. Each CDR3 protein gets one entry after TCRdb re-called the 5' RACE reads with MiXCR. Among about 890,000 distinct CDR3 sequences listed, approximately 13% were seen once. Regarding the study as a whole: Invariant populations such as MAIT and iNKT cells could partly muddle zero-insertion analyses.

The CDR3 spans 17 residues. Germline assignment: CDR1 MDHEN and CDR2 SYDVKM. J was trimmed by 3 bases and V by 7 bases; bases with no gene match: 9. The sample was also reused in another study, on yellow fever vaccine responses in identical twins.

The sequence came from a young woman in good health. The genes are TRBV28 and TRBJ2-7, with TRBD2 identical over 16 bases. Source material: PBMCs. CDR3 bases: TGTGCCAGCAACCCGGGACTAGCGGGAGGGCCCCGCTACGAGCAGTACTTC. Encoded protein: CASNPGLAGGPRYEQYF.